Only one count was recorded for the clone carrying this TCR beta chain. This entry is derived from a study of blood T cells in healthy people across ages. The germline CDR1 and CDR2 sequences are MGHRA and YSYEKL. This CDR3 has 15 residues. Deletions cut 5 bases from V and 0 bases from J, with 11 bases between. It was with a sample-barcoded 5' primer and a J-beta primer mix that a second PCR of about 6 to 12 cycles was run. Each of the samples gave a minimum of 3 million paired-end reads that contained CDR3. TCRdb processed the 5' RACE reads anew with MiXCR; each CDR3 protein has one entry. The data contain roughly 930,000 distinct CDR3 sequences, about 48% of them singletons.

The rearrangement joins TRBV4-1 to TRBJ1-5, with D maybe TRBD1 (5 bases). The clonotype comes from a man under 40 in good health. The sequenced sample was blood. CDR3 protein: CASSLGVSSNQPQHF. The CDR3 DNA follows: TGCGCCAGCAGCTTAGGGGTCAGTAGCAATCAGCCCCAGCATTTT.